These 8 T cell receptor beta chains share one sample of origin, sequenced in a study of tissue T cells after allogeneic stem cell transplantation. Sequencing used immunoSEQ multiplex PCR; TCRdb keeps in-frame clones, though not all of them. The repertoire holds 2,000 to 2,500 clones, with approximately 72% as singletons. The starting material was ileal tissue, obtained at autopsy. All receptors derive from a male patient aged 35 to 69 with steroid-refractory graft-versus-host disease after an allogeneic stem cell transplant. Some T cells could come from the graft donor.

The genes are TRBV5-6 and TRBJ1-3; 7 bases map to TRBD1. Per the germline V gene, CDR1 is SGHDT and CDR2 is YYEEEE. J lost 4 bases, V lost 4 bases, and 5 bases had no gene match. This CDR3 contains 14 residues. The CDR3 sequence: CASSPTGSGNTIYF. CDR3 in DNA: TGTGCCAGCAGCCCGACAGGGAGCGGAAACACCATATATTTT.

The chain is built from TRBV28 and TRBJ1-4; D remains ambiguous. V lost 6 bases and J lost 5, with 7 bases in between. CDR1 is MDHEN and CDR2 is SYDVKM in the germline V gene. The CDR3 spans 12 residues. As DNA, the CDR3 is TGTGCCAGCAGACAGACAAATGAAAAACTGTTTTTT. Translation gives CASRQTNEKLFF.

Here the CDR3 DNA reads TGTGCCACTCAAGTTGCTTATGGCTACACCTTC. Residues: CATQVAYGYTF. The chain joins TRBV25-1 to TRBJ1-2, with unresolved D. The length of the CDR3 is 11 residues. V dropped 10 bases and J dropped 5 bases, with 11 bases sitting between them. The germline gives CDR1 MGHDK, CDR2 SYGVNS.

The chain carries TRBV6-5 and TRBJ1-4; D not resolved. This CDR3 has 14 residues. Germline assignment: CDR1 MNHEY and CDR2 SVGAGI. Deletions cut 4 bases from V and 1 base from J, with 7 bases between. This CDR3 reads CASSLFGTNEKLFF. CDR3 sequence (DNA): TGTGCCAGCAGTTTATTCGGAACTAATGAAAAACTGTTTTTT.

This chain links TRBV9 with TRBJ2-2, with 7 bases that match TRBD1. The germline gives CDR1 SGDLS, CDR2 YYNGEE. CDR3 length equals 16 residues. The trim removed 2 bases at V and 7 bases at J, leaving 11 bases unmatched. The DNA of the CDR3 is TGTGCCAGCAGCGTTGGTACAGGGGTACTAATCGGGGAGCTGTTTTTT. This translates into CASSVGTGVLIGELFF.

The chain joins TRBV7-9 to TRBJ2-7, with 7 bases identical to TRBD2. V gave up 4 bases and J gave up 3 bases; unmatched junction bases: 9. The CDR3 spans 15 residues. Germline V lookup: CDR1 SEHNR, CDR2 FQNEAQ (reference sequence). The CDR3: CASSSSDGRVYEQYF. Here the CDR3 DNA reads TGTGCCAGCAGCTCCTCTGATGGGAGGGTCTACGAGCAGTACTTC. Based on the CDR3 plus reference TRBV7-9 and TRBJ2-7, the full variable domain is DTGVSQNPRHKITKRGQNVTFRCDPISEHNRLYWYRQTLGQGPEFLTYFQNEAQLEKSRLLSDRFSAERPKGSFSTLEIQRTEQGDSAMYLCASSSSDGRVYEQYFGPGTRLTVT.

This clone appeared a few times. CDR3 sequence reads: CASSMRADGLYSNQPQHF. In DNA form, the CDR3 reads TGTGCCAGTAGTATGCGGGCTGACGGATTGTATAGCAATCAGCCCCAGCATTTT. This sequence joins TRBV19 and TRBJ1-5; D remains unclear. The germline CDR1 and CDR2 sequences are LNHDA and SQIVND (reference sequence). The length of the CDR3 is 18 residues. V was shortened by 3 bases and J by 0 bases, with 18 bases between the two germline ends.

The V and J genes are TRBV3-1 (or the pseudogene TRBV3-2) and TRBJ2-3; 8 bases are a match to TRBD2. Germline V CDR1 and CDR2: LGHDT, YNNKEL (reference sequence). This CDR3 has 15 amino acids. V lost 5 bases and J lost 3; bases outside the gene matches: 7. The CDR3 region is CASSGTSGRTDTQYF. The CDR3, as DNA: TGTGCCAGCAGCGGTACTAGCGGCAGAACAGATACGCAGTATTTT.